Following are 31 T cell receptor beta chains from one sample sequenced in a study of early T cells in non-severe SARS-CoV-2 infection. TCRdb fed the 5' RACE reads into MiXCR, producing one record per CDR3 protein. The table lists roughly 51,000 distinct CDR3 sequences, around 8% of them singletons. This sample comprised whole blood, obtained at baseline. The source is an adult who was a healthcare worker with PCR-confirmed SARS-CoV-2 infection or an uninfected control (not recorded which).

The V call is TRBV4-1, the J call TRBJ1-3, with D perhaps matching TRBD1 (5 bases). V lost 1 base, J lost 0 bases, and 10 bases lay in between. The CDR3 length is 16 residues. The germline CDR1 and CDR2 sequences are MGHRA and YSYEKL. CDR3 sequence: CASSQVFRVSGNTIYF. The DNA of the CDR3 is TGCGCCAGCAGCCAAGTTTTCAGGGTCTCTGGAAACACCATATATTTT.

This clonotype was seen a handful of times. The gene calls are TRBV5-1 and TRBJ2-1; 10 positions match TRBD1. V lost 5 bases to trimming and J lost 1 base; unmatched junction nucleotides: 0. Germline V gene data show CDR1 as SGHRS and CDR2 as YFSETQ. The CDR3 length is 14 residues. The CDR3 coding sequence is TGCGCCAGCAGGGGACAGGGGTCCTACAATGAGCAGTTCTTC. This gives the protein CASRGQGSYNEQFF.

This chain connects TRBV20-1 to TRBJ2-3; no definite D call. CDR1 is DFQATT and CDR2 is SNEGSKA in the germline V gene (reference sequence). This CDR3 has 12 residues. V was clipped by 1 base and J by 3 bases, with 5 bases between them. The CDR3 spells CSARAQTDTQYF. The CDR3 DNA reads TGCAGTGCTAGAGCCCAAACAGATACGCAGTATTTT.

The chain links TRBV7-2 to TRBJ2-7; D is unclear. The CDR3 loop spans 12 amino acids. CDR1 and CDR2 from the germline V gene are SGHTA and FQGNSA. The V end was cut by 5 bases, the J end by 5 bases, with 10 bases between. The CDR3 region has the DNA TGTGCCAGCAGCCAGCTCTTCCACGAGCAGTACTTC. It translates to CASSQLFHEQYF.

This clonotype was counted a few times. The chain has TRBV20-1 and TRBJ2-5; 11 bases are shared with TRBD1. J lost 4 bases, V lost 4 bases, and 5 bases had no gene match. CDR1 DFQATT and CDR2 SNEGSKA come from the germline V gene (reference sequence). The CDR3 has 14 amino acids. CDR3 DNA: TGCAGTGCTACGAAGGACAGGGGGCGAGAGACCCAGTACTTC. Translating gives CSATKDRGRETQYF.

The V gene is TRBV20-1, the J gene TRBJ2-5; 13 bases agree with TRBD2. Unmatched junction bases numbered 4, after V lost 4 bases and J lost 2 bases. CDR3 size: 15 residues. Looked up from germline, CDR1 is DFQATT and CDR2 is SNEGSKA (reference sequence). CDR3 bases: TGCAGTGCTATCCCGGGACTAGCGGGGCAAGAGACCCAGTACTTC. As protein: CSAIPGLAGQETQYF.

This clonotype showed up just a few times. This chain joins TRBV6-1 and TRBJ2-7, with TRBD2 identical over 10 bases. Germline loops: CDR1 MNHNS, CDR2 SASEGT. The CDR3 consists of 14 residues. V lost 5 bases, J lost 7 bases, and 8 bases stayed unmatched. The CDR3 DNA sequence: TGTGCCAGCAGTTCTAGCGGGAGCCTGCGAGAGCAGTACTTC. Protein product: CASSSSGSLREQYF.

Many counts were recorded for this clonotype. This chain joins TRBV28 and TRBJ2-1; 9 bases agree with TRBD2. CDR3 length equals 15 residues. V lost 5 bases and J lost 0; bases outside the gene matches: 2. Germline CDR1 MDHEN, CDR2 SYDVKM. Here the CDR3 reads CASSLAGSSYNEQFF. CDR3 coding DNA: TGTGCCAGCAGTCTAGCGGGAAGCTCCTACAATGAGCAGTTCTTC.

The gene calls are TRBV28 and TRBJ2-7, with 10 bases identical to TRBD1. Germline V gene data show CDR1 as MDHEN and CDR2 as SYDVKM. This CDR3 is built from 14 residues. V was pared by 8 bases and J by 6 bases, with 10 bases of the junction left unmatched. The CDR3, as DNA: TGTGCCAGCTTGCCCTGGGACAGGGGCCGCGAGCAGTACTTC. Amino acid sequence: CASLPWDRGREQYF.

This clonotype was recorded many times. The chain employs TRBV6-2 or TRBV6-3 and TRBJ1-6; 11 positions match TRBD1. CDR3 length: 20 residues. The junction had 17 bases not matched to a gene; V was cut back by 2 bases and J by 8 bases. Germline V gene data show CDR1 as MNHEY and CDR2 as SVGEGT. CDR3 in DNA: TGTGCCAGCAGTTACGGGGACCGGGACAGGGGGTTTCTTATTGATTCACCCCTCCACTTT. Its protein product is CASSYGDRDRGFLIDSPLHF.

This clonotype was picked up many times. V and J are TRBV27 and TRBJ2-7; TRBD2 agrees at 8 bases. The CDR3 length is 16 residues. J was trimmed by 4 bases and V by 4 bases; bases with no gene match: 12. CDR1 is MNHEY and CDR2 is SMNVEV in the germline V gene (reference sequence). The CDR3 bases are TGTGCCAGCAGTTCGGGACTAGAATATCTTGGGTACGAGCAGTACTTC. It encodes CASSSGLEYLGYEQYF.

The chain joins TRBV4-2 to TRBJ2-5, with 8 bases matching TRBD2. The CDR3 covers 15 residues. The germline V gene encodes CDR1 LGHNA and CDR2 YNFKEQ. The J segment lost 4 bases and the V segment lost 4 bases, leaving 8 bases of the junction unmatched. CDR3 nucleotide sequence: TGTGCCAGCAGCCCGCGGGGGGAAGGGAGAGAGACCCAGTACTTC. Translating it yields CASSPRGEGRETQYF.

Notes on this clonotype: Possible read error: a much larger clone is one base away. The gene calls are TRBV7-8 and TRBJ2-1; 14 bases agree with TRBD2. The CDR3 is 17 residues long. Looked up from germline, CDR1 is SGHVS and CDR2 is FQNEAQ. J was trimmed by 7 bases and V by 6 bases; bases with no gene match: 11. CDR3 sequence reads: CASRQTSGRATWNEQFF. Here the CDR3 DNA reads TGTGCCAGCAGACAGACTAGCGGGAGGGCAACTTGGAATGAGCAGTTCTTC.

This clonotype was observed a few times. The chain employs TRBV11-2 and TRBJ2-7; D uncertain. CDR1 is SGHAT and CDR2 is FQNNGV in the germline V gene. The CDR3 consists of 12 residues. Deletions cut 2 bases from V and 6 bases from J, with 8 bases between. Here the CDR3 reads CASSLMASEQYF. The CDR3 nucleotides are TGTGCCAGCAGCTTAATGGCGTCCGAGCAGTACTTC.

There are a few counts of this clonotype. The genes are TRBV10-3 and TRBJ2-3, with no clear D. Trimming removed 0 bases at V and 1 base at J, with 5 bases between. CDR3 length: 14 amino acids. CDR1 is ENHRY, CDR2 SYGVKD, per germline. CDR3 region: CAISESSGTDTQYF. CDR3 bases: TGTGCCATCAGTGAGTCGAGTGGCACAGATACGCAGTATTTT.

The chain combines TRBV19 with TRBJ2-1; D uncertain. Trimming took 7 bases from V and 3 from J, leaving 13 bases between them. CDR3 size: 14 residues. CDR1 is LNHDA and CDR2 is SQIVND in the germline V gene (reference sequence). This CDR3 reads CASIWGGDYNEQFF. The CDR3 nucleotides are TGTGCCAGTATTTGGGGTGGTGACTACAATGAGCAGTTCTTC.

This clonotype was observed a handful of times. This rearrangement joins TRBV6-5 to TRBJ2-3, with TRBD1 as a possible D gene (5 bases). This CDR3 has 14 residues. Trimming stripped 7 bases from V and 2 bases from J, with 13 bases between. The germline CDR1 and CDR2 sequences are MNHEY and SVGAGI. The CDR3 region has the DNA TGTGCCAGCACCCTCCGTGGGGCCACAGATACGCAGTATTTT. It codes for CASTLRGATDTQYF.

This clonotype was detected many times. The genes are TRBV20-1 and TRBJ1-2; TRBD1 matches at 7 bases. The CDR3 consists of 17 residues. Germline CDR1 is DFQATT and CDR2 is SNEGSKA (reference sequence). The V gene end was trimmed by 1 base and the J gene end by 1 base; junction bases not matched to a gene: 12. CDR3 in amino acids: CSARARNTRDSNYGYTF. CDR3 nucleotides: TGCAGTGCTAGAGCTCGGAATACGAGGGACAGTAACTATGGCTACACCTTC.

This clonotype was seen at least ten times. This sequence joins TRBV28 and TRBJ2-1; D unresolved. The germline V gene encodes CDR1 MDHEN and CDR2 SYDVKM. The V end was cut by 6 bases, the J end by 6 bases, with 15 bases between. The CDR3 has 14 amino acids. CDR3: CASSPRLSSNEQFF. Written as DNA, the CDR3 is TGTGCCAGCAGCCCCCGCCTTAGTAGCAATGAGCAGTTCTTC.

The chain combines TRBV7-8 with TRBJ1-5; TRBD1 might be the D (6 bases). Germline V gene lookup returns CDR1 SGHVS and CDR2 FQNEAQ. The CDR3 runs to 18 residues. The V and J ends lost 1 base and 3 bases respectively, with 19 bases between them. CDR3 nucleotide sequence: TGTGCCAGCAGCTTAGTAGGGAGATTACAGGGTCCCAATCAGCCCCAGCATTTT. Amino acid sequence: CASSLVGRLQGPNQPQHF.

This clonotype has at least ten counts. The chain links TRBV19 to TRBJ2-7, with 8 positions matching TRBD1. The V gene end was trimmed by 6 bases and the J gene end by 2 bases; junction bases not matched to a gene: 9. The CDR3 consists of 15 residues. CDR1 is LNHDA and CDR2 is SQIVND in the germline V gene (reference sequence). Here the CDR3 DNA reads TGTGCCAGTAGAGTCGCAGGGGGCGCGACCTACGAGCAGTACTTC. It translates to CASRVAGGATYEQYF.

This clonotype has a count of ten or more. The V call is TRBV5-1, the J call TRBJ1-4, with D tentatively TRBD1 (5 bases). CDR1 is SGHRS, CDR2 YFSETQ, per germline. The V gene lost 3 bases and the J gene lost 2 bases, with 8 bases spanning the gap. This CDR3 has 14 residues. CDR3 in amino acids: CASSSDSTNEKLFF. The CDR3 region has the DNA TGCGCCAGCAGCTCTGACAGCACTAATGAAAAACTGTTTTTT.

The genes are TRBV10-1 and TRBJ2-1, with TRBD2 matching over 10 bases. Looked up from germline, CDR1 is WNHNN and CDR2 is SYGVQD (reference sequence). CDR3 size: 16 residues. Trimming cost V 3 bases and J 2 bases; bases outside gene matches: 4. The CDR3 region is CASSDYSGGTYNEQFF. In nucleotides, the CDR3 is TGCGCCAGCAGTGATTATAGCGGGGGGACCTACAATGAGCAGTTCTTC.

The chain couples TRBV7-9 to TRBJ1-6, with D tentatively TRBD1 (5 bases). This CDR3 is 17 amino acids long. Trimming shortened V by 1 base and J by 0 bases, and 10 bases separated the two germline ends. Per germline, CDR1 SEHNR and CDR2 FQNEAQ (reference sequence). CDR3 DNA sequence: TGTGCCAGCAGCTTAGATAACAGGAGCTCCTATAATTCACCCCTCCACTTT. Amino acids: CASSLDNRSSYNSPLHF.

This clonotype has a count of ten or more. The V gene is TRBV12-3 or TRBV12-4, the J gene TRBJ1-1; tentative D call: TRBD1 (5 bases). Trimming removed 4 bases at V and 1 base at J, with 7 bases between. This CDR3 is 13 amino acids long. The DNA for the CDR3 is TGTGCCAGCAGTTCGACAGAGAACACTGAAGCTTTCTTT. Translating gives CASSSTENTEAFF.

This clonotype came up a few times. The chain combines TRBV5-1 with TRBJ2-1; D gene ambiguous. The CDR3 consists of 17 residues. Germline values: CDR1 SGHRS, CDR2 YFSETQ. Trimming stripped 1 base from V and 7 bases from J, with 21 bases between. CDR3 sequence: CASSLLGTRVWVNEQFF. The CDR3 DNA reads as TGCGCCAGCAGCTTGTTAGGCACCCGGGTATGGGTTAATGAGCAGTTCTTC.

The chain combines TRBV6-2 or TRBV6-3 with TRBJ2-7; the D gene is possibly TRBD1 (6 bases). CDR1 is MNHEY, CDR2 SVGEGT, per germline. This CDR3 spans 14 amino acids. Trimming took off 5 bases at V and 5 bases at J, with 16 bases between the two ends. Written as DNA, the CDR3 is TGTGCCAGCAGTCCCCGGCAGGGGTCCAACGAGCAGTACTTC. It translates to CASSPRQGSNEQYF.

This clonotype came up a few times. This chain joins TRBV18 and TRBJ2-7; D uncertain. V was shortened by 2 bases and J by 0 bases, with 8 bases between the two germline ends. The CDR3 runs to 14 residues. Germline V gives CDR1 KGHSH, CDR2 LQKENI. In DNA form, the CDR3 reads TGTGCCAGCTCACCATCCGCTGTCTCCTACGAGCAGTACTTC. Its protein product is CASSPSAVSYEQYF.

V usage is TRBV6-2 or TRBV6-3 and J usage is TRBJ2-1; D perhaps matches TRBD2 (5 bases). CDR1 and CDR2 (germline): MNHEY, SVGEGT. The CDR3 contains 12 residues. With 6 bases removed from V and 10 bases from J, the gap between germline ends came to 13 bases. The CDR3 coding sequence is TGTGCCAGCAGCCGGGATGAGCGGGAGCAGTTCTTC. Its protein product is CASSRDEREQFF.

This clonotype was counted at least ten times. The V call is TRBV29-1, the J call TRBJ2-7; tentatively, D is TRBD1 (6 bases). The CDR3 has 13 amino acids. V lost 6 bases to trimming and J lost 0 bases, with 12 bases between them. Germline CDR1 and CDR2: SQVTM and ANQGSEA. The CDR3 loop reads CSVKGQYSYEQYF. In nucleotides, the CDR3 is TGCAGCGTCAAAGGACAGTACTCCTACGAGCAGTACTTC.

There are a few counts of this clonotype. The gene calls are TRBV11-3 and TRBJ2-2, with no clear D. The germline V and J ends were trimmed by 2 bases and 0 bases, with 10 bases remaining between them. The CDR3 length is 16 residues. Per the germline V gene, CDR1 is SGHNT and CDR2 is YENEEA. The CDR3 region is CASSLIAGANTGELFF. The CDR3, as DNA: TGTGCCAGCAGCTTAATAGCCGGTGCGAACACCGGGGAGCTGTTTTTT.